This TCR beta chain derives from a study of shared T cell receptors in the human thymus. V was pared by 11 bases and J by 0 bases, with 6 bases of the junction left unmatched. Germline values: CDR1 LNHNV, CDR2 YYDKDF (reference sequence). The CDR3 has 15 residues. Sequencing used immunoSEQ multiplex PCR; TCRdb keeps in-frame clones, though not all of them. The data contain roughly 500,000 clones, 75% to 85% of them seen just once; the ten biggest clones take up more than 0.01%. The sample also formed part of further work on human thymus T cells. That work states: The people who donated were healthy Finnish babies having corrective surgery for congenital heart defects. Thymus pieces cut out during corrective heart surgery were the tissue that was used. Related studies found that unrelated individuals share highly overlapping thymic repertoires.

The clonotype was recovered from a boy less than two years old with a congenital heart defect. The material sequenced was thymocytes. This chain connects TRBV15 to TRBJ2-6, with 8 bases matching TRBD1. CDR3 sequence (DNA): TGTGCCGTGGGGGACAGGCGCTCTGGGGCCAACGTCCTGACTTTC. Amino acid sequence: CAVGDRRSGANVLTF.